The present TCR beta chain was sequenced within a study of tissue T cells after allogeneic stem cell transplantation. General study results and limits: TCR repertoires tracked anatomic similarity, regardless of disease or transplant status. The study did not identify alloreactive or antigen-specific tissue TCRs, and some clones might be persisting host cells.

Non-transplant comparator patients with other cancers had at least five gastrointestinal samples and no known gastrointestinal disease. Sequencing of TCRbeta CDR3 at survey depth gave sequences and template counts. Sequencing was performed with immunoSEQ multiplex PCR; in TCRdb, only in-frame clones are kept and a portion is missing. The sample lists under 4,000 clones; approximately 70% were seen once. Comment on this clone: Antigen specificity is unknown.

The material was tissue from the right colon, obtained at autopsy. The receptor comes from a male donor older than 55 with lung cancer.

CDR3 DNA: TGCAGCGTTGATCAGGGGGAGGGTGTACATGAGCAGTTCTTC. It translates to CSVDQGEGVHEQFF. The gene calls are TRBV29-1 and TRBJ2-1; TRBD1 or TRBD2 may be the D gene (7 bases each). Trimming removed 3 bases at V and 8 bases at J, with 17 bases between. The CDR3 loop spans 14 amino acids. In germline, CDR1 is SQVTM, CDR2 ANQGSEA.